The 17 T cell receptor beta chains given below trace back to one sample, sequenced in a study of T-cell memory formation after mild COVID-19. TCRdb re-called the 5' RACE reads through MiXCR, storing one row per CDR3 protein. The table shows around 34,000 distinct CDR3 sequences, with under 8% occurring only once. The specimen sequenced was PBMCs or a T cell subset sorted from them (not recorded which). The origin of the receptors is a man aged 18-30 years who had mild COVID-19 (a few samples of this study predate the infection). Cell type and time point are not known.

This clonotype was seen at least ten times. The chain joins TRBV5-1 to TRBJ2-5; the match to TRBD2 covers 13 bases. The CDR3 contains 17 residues. Losses at the gene ends were 0 bases for V and 2 bases for J; bases not matched to a gene: 4. Germline V CDR1 and CDR2: SGHRS, YFSETQ. CDR3 in amino acids: CASSLAPGLAGQETQYF. CDR3 sequence (DNA): TGCGCCAGCAGCTTGGCTCCGGGACTAGCGGGACAAGAGACCCAGTACTTC. The full variable domain, rest sourced from reference TRBV5-1 and TRBJ2-5, is KAGVTQTPRYLIKTRGQQVTLSCSPISGHRSVSWYQQTPGQGLQFLFEYFSETQRNKGNFPGRFSGRQFSNSRSEMNVSTLELGDSALYLCASSLAPGLAGQETQYFGPGTRLLVL.

In this sample, this clonotype turned up many times. V is TRBV20-1 and J is TRBJ1-2; possibly TRBD1 for D (6 bases). V was pared by 2 bases and J by 1 base, with 11 bases between. Germline loops: CDR1 DFQATT, CDR2 SNEGSKA (reference sequence). This CDR3 region has 14 residues. CDR3 protein: CSARRTDLNYGYTF. The CDR3 coding sequence is TGCAGTGCTAGAAGGACAGACCTTAACTATGGCTACACCTTC.

This clonotype showed up many times. The gene calls are TRBV5-1 and TRBJ2-5; D may be TRBD1 (6 bases). This CDR3 is 14 amino acids long. V gave up 1 base and J gave up 5 bases, with 12 bases separating them. Germline V gene data show CDR1 as SGHRS and CDR2 as YFSETQ. As DNA, the CDR3 is TGCGCCAGCAGCTTGTTGGGGGCCGGGGAGACCCAGTACTTC. Translation: CASSLLGAGETQYF.

The gene calls are TRBV6-1 and TRBJ2-2; D ambiguous. This CDR3 region has 14 residues. Trimming removed 6 bases from V and 2 bases from J, with 10 bases in between. The germline CDR1 and CDR2 sequences are MNHNS and SASEGT. The CDR3 loop reads CASRDGYNTGELFF. For the CDR3, the DNA is TGTGCCAGCAGGGACGGATATAACACCGGGGAGCTGTTTTTT.

This clonotype has ten or more counts. J is TRBJ2-1 and V is TRBV25-1; 8 nucleotides line up with TRBD1. Germline CDR1 and CDR2: MGHDK and SYGVNS. Germline trimming cut 5 bases from V and 10 bases from J; bases unmatched to any gene: 10. This CDR3 has 14 residues. CDR3 nucleotides: TGTGCCAGCAGTTTGCGGACAGGGACCTTGGAGCAGTTCTTC. Translating it yields CASSLRTGTLEQFF.

This clonotype was seen ten or more times. The chain joins TRBV7-3 to TRBJ2-6, with D possibly TRBD1 on 6 matching bases. Trimming left V 1 base short and J 0 bases short, with 25 bases between. CDR3 size: 22 residues. From germline, CDR1 is SGHTA and CDR2 FQGTGA. The CDR3 nucleotides are TGTGCCAGCAGCTTAAGGCCCGGAAGCAGGGGAGAGCTACACTCTGGGGCCAACGTCCTGACTTTC. Its protein is CASSLRPGSRGELHSGANVLTF.

At least ten counts were recorded for this clonotype. The rearrangement links TRBV7-9 to TRBJ1-1; D gene unclear. CDR1 is SEHNR and CDR2 is FQNEAQ in the germline V gene (reference sequence). The CDR3 is made up of 12 amino acids. V lost 5 bases and J 4 bases, leaving 8 bases between the germline ends. The CDR3 sequence is CASSIEVTEAFF. As DNA, the CDR3 is TGTGCCAGCAGCATAGAGGTCACTGAAGCTTTCTTT.

This chain uses TRBV12-3 or TRBV12-4 with TRBJ1-1; TRBD1 matches at 12 bases. This CDR3 has 15 residues. The trim removed 1 base at V and 4 bases at J, leaving 1 base unmatched. The CDR3 loop is CASSLGDRGPTEAFF. CDR3 bases: TGTGCCAGCAGTTTAGGGGACAGGGGGCCCACTGAAGCTTTCTTT.

This clonotype was seen repeatedly, ten times or more. The chain has TRBV7-9 and TRBJ2-4; TRBD2 agrees at 7 bases. There are 16 residues in the CDR3. V lost 3 bases to trimming and J lost 0 bases; unmatched junction nucleotides: 5. The germline V gene encodes CDR1 SEHNR and CDR2 FQNEAQ (reference sequence). The CDR3 reads CASSLSSGVAKNIQYF. Written as DNA, the CDR3 is TGTGCCAGCAGCTTGTCTAGCGGAGTAGCCAAAAACATTCAGTACTTC. Drawing the rest from reference TRBV7-9 and TRBJ2-4, the complete variable domain is DTGVSQNPRHKITKRGQNVTFRCDPISEHNRLYWYRQTLGQGPEFLTYFQNEAQLEKSRLLSDRFSAERPKGSFSTLEIQRTEQGDSAMYLCASSLSSGVAKNIQYFGAGTRLSVL.

This clonotype has a count of ten or more. The rearrangement uses TRBV6-2 or TRBV6-3 and TRBJ2-7; D ambiguous. The V end lost 7 bases, the J end lost 5 bases, and 21 bases lay between the germline ends. CDR1 is MNHEY and CDR2 is SVGEGT in the germline V gene. There are 15 residues in the CDR3. The CDR3 sequence: CASTAHGFLQNEQYF. For the CDR3, the DNA is TGTGCCAGCACCGCTCACGGGTTTCTTCAGAACGAGCAGTACTTC.

In the case of this clonotype: A clone one base away is much larger, so this may be a read error. The chain is built from TRBV7-6 and TRBJ1-2, with no clear D. The CDR3 covers 14 residues. CDR1 and CDR2 (germline): SGHVS, FNYEAQ. The DNA for the CDR3 is TGTGCCAGCAGCCCATCGGCGGGAGACTATGGCCACACCTTC. Residues: CASSPSAGDYGHTF.

In this sample, this clonotype turned up many times. The chain combines TRBV7-2 with TRBJ2-5; D unresolved. This CDR3 is 13 amino acids long. Per germline, CDR1 SGHTA and CDR2 FQGNSA. V was pared by 5 bases and J by 0 bases, with 7 bases between. The CDR3: CASSDQHQETQYF. As DNA, the CDR3 is TGTGCCAGCAGCGACCAACACCAAGAGACCCAGTACTTC.

This clonotype showed up just a few times. The chain couples TRBV7-2 to TRBJ2-7; 8 bases map to TRBD1. This CDR3 comprises 15 residues. From germline, CDR1 is SGHTA and CDR2 FQGNSA. The V segment lost 1 base and the J segment 2 bases; nucleotides outside the gene matches: 4. The CDR3 loop reads CASSLDRGDTYEQYF. The CDR3 DNA follows: TGTGCCAGCAGCTTAGACAGGGGGGATACCTACGAGCAGTACTTC.

Many counts were recorded for this clonotype. V and J are TRBV5-1 and TRBJ2-1; weak D call: TRBD1 (7 bases). Deletions cut 3 bases from V and 12 bases from J, with 25 bases between. Germline V gene lookup returns CDR1 SGHRS and CDR2 YFSETQ. The CDR3 contains 16 residues. CDR3 protein: CASSSVQGTAQGGQFF. CDR3 nucleotides: TGCGCCAGCAGCTCTGTACAGGGAACCGCGCAGGGGGGGCAGTTCTTC.

This clonotype was counted ten times or more. The chain recombines TRBV3-1 with TRBJ1-1; D gene unclear. Germline V lookup: CDR1 LGHDT, CDR2 YNNKEL (reference sequence). The CDR3 spans 13 residues. The V end lost 0 bases, the J end lost 5 bases, and 7 bases lay between the germline ends. CDR3 region: CASSQDSRTEAFF. The CDR3 bases are TGTGCCAGCAGCCAAGATAGCAGGACTGAAGCTTTCTTT.

This clonotype was observed many times. The chain recombines TRBV20-1 with TRBJ2-2; possibly TRBD1 for D (6 bases). The CDR3 contains 16 residues. Per germline, CDR1 DFQATT and CDR2 SNEGSKA (reference sequence). Between the trimmed V and J ends, which lost 0 bases and 2 bases, there was a span of 13 bases. The CDR3 DNA sequence: TGCAGTGCTAGAGATCTCGGACAGCCAAACACCGGGGAGCTGTTTTTT. Translated: CSARDLGQPNTGELFF.

The CDR3 protein is CASSFRGPPTF. The CDR3 DNA sequence: TGTGCCAGCAGCTTTCGAGGTCCCCCCACCTTC. The rearrangement uses TRBV7-6 and TRBJ1-2; D is ambiguous. Trimming left V 3 bases short and J 13 bases short, with 12 bases between. Germline lookup yields CDR1 SGHVS and CDR2 FNYEAQ. The CDR3 extends over 11 amino acids.